What follows is one TCR beta chain and its context. Researchers gathered lesional scalp punch biopsies and peripheral blood from patients with alopecia areata. PBMCs yielded sorted CD4+ and CD8+ T cells. This specimen comes from a study of CD8+ T cells in alopecia areata. Extracted from the samples, RNA was reverse transcribed into cDNA to serve as the sequencing template. Generated by immunoSEQ multiplex PCR, the TCRdb table keeps only in-frame clones and is missing some. The sample lists about 180,000 clones; roughly 70% were seen once. Germline CDR1 MNHEY, CDR2 SMNVEV (reference sequence). Deletions cut 7 bases from V and 4 bases from J, with 17 bases between. This CDR3 comprises 14 residues.

This sequence was found in a human donor with alopecia areata. The chain is built from TRBV27 and TRBJ2-7; D is perhaps TRBD1 (7 bases). The sample consisted of CD8+ T cells sorted from blood, taken at week 0. CDR3 residues: CASKVAGGYYEQYF. Written as DNA, the CDR3 is TGTGCCAGCAAGGTGGCAGGGGGGTATTACGAGCAGTACTTC.